The source of this T cell receptor beta chain is a study of T-cell memory formation after mild COVID-19. Overall study context: The study found TCR clusters largely donor specific. Study results and caveats: Researchers found some responding clones in pre-infection memory, a sign that cross-reactive memory joined. Mainly CM and EM harbored the contracting CD4+ clones; mainly EMRA harbored the CD8+ ones.

With constant-segment primers, 5'RACE yielded cDNA libraries of TCR alpha and TCR beta that carried sample barcodes and UMIs. MiXCR, applied by TCRdb to the 5' RACE reads, yields one record per CDR3 protein. This table has about 260,000 distinct CDR3 sequences, roughly 8.2% appearing once. This clonotype has more than one count but fewer than ten. Its matching antigen is unknown. The CDR3 runs 14 residues. V shed 8 bases and J shed 0 bases, with 11 bases lying between them. CDR1 is MNHEY and CDR2 is SMNVEV in the germline V gene (reference sequence). Specimen: PBMCs or a T cell subset sorted from them (not recorded which). The sequence derives from a man aged 18 to 30 who had mild COVID-19 (a few samples of this study predate the infection). Cell type and time point are not known. This sequence joins TRBV27 and TRBJ1-5, with unresolved D. CDR3 loop: CASSPLLSNQPQHF. CDR3 in DNA: TGTGCCAGCTCACCGCTCCTTAGCAATCAGCCCCAGCATTTT.